The T cell receptor (beta chain) under discussion was sequenced for a study of cytomegalovirus exposure and HLA in healthy donors. Whole-study context: Genotyping showed 75% to 90% of some 400 donors falling in the Caucasian-associated ancestry cluster. The study's findings and limits: Immune exposure data for these donors was limited to CMV serostatus. The study designated around 150 TCR beta chains cytomegalovirus-associated.

The CDR3 is 16 residues long. Trimming at V came to 1 base and at J to 6 bases, leaving 7 bases not matched to a gene. Germline assignment: CDR1 SGHRS and CDR2 YFSETQ. Comments on this clone: What it recognizes is unknown.

The PCR made use of 60 Vbeta and 13 Jbeta primers. Libraries were prepared by immunoSEQ multiplex PCR; TCRdb keeps only in-frame clonotypes and omits some of them. The table lists 210,000 or so clones, about 83% of them singletons, with 1% to 1.5% in the top ten. The chain recombines TRBV5-1 with TRBJ2-2; the match to TRBD1 covers 9 bases. Sequenced: PBMCs. The source is a human donor in good health. The CDR3: CASSLSGQGIPGELFF. The CDR3 DNA follows: TGCGCCAGCAGCTTGTCGGGACAGGGAATCCCCGGGGAGCTGTTTTTT.